A selection of T cell receptor beta chains follows, all from one sample in a study of blood T cells in healthy people across ages. In TCRdb, the 5' RACE reads were re-called with MiXCR into one record per CDR3 protein. The profile shows about 1,500,000 distinct CDR3 sequences, 28% of them singletons. Sequencing was carried out using blood. The receptors shown here come from a woman aged 25 to 39 in good health. The CDR3 runs from the conserved cysteine through the conserved F or W. D genes are given only for firm matches. Clone sizes are given selectively: once, few, many, or a class where the clone is expanded.

d_call,clone_size,v_call,j_call,cdr3_nt,cdr3_aa
TRBD1,few,TRBV7-9,TRBJ2-3,TGTGCCAGCAGCTCAGGGGGATATACGCTGTATTTT,CASSSGGYTLYF
TRBD2,-,TRBV6-1,TRBJ2-1,TGTGCCAGCTCGCCGTCGGGGAGGATCCCTAGCGGGGATATGGGTGAGCAGTTCTTC,CASSPSGRIPSGDMGEQFF
-,-,TRBV5-1,TRBJ2-6,TGCGCCAGCAGCGAGGCTATCAGCTCTGGGGCCAACGTCCAGACTTTC,CASSEAISSGANVQTF
TRBD2,-,TRBV6-2/TRBV6-3,TRBJ2-7,TGTGCCAGCAAGCGGATAGCGGGAGGTGCCTACGAGCAGTACTTC,CASKRIAGGAYEQYF
-,few,TRBV6-6,TRBJ2-5,TGTGCCGGCAGAACCTCGGGGGCGCAAGAGACCCAGTACTTC,CAGRTSGAQETQYF
-,-,TRBV5-1,TRBJ2-2,TGCGCCAGCCGGGTCGGAGGAGCAACGAACACCGGGGAGCTGTTTTTT,CASRVGGATNTGELFF
TRBD1,many,TRBV7-9,TRBJ1-2,TGTGCCAGCAGCCCCCGGGACAGTGCTAACTATGGCTACACCTTC,CASSPRDSANYGYTF
-,few,TRBV5-1,TRBJ1-1,TGCGCCAGCAGCTTGGTACAGGGTGGGTTCAACACTGAAGCTTTCTTT,CASSLVQGGFNTEAFF
-,-,TRBV5-6,TRBJ2-1,TGTGCCAGCAGCTTTTCGCACACCAATGAGCAGTTCTTC,CASSFSHTNEQFF
TRBD2,many,TRBV10-2,TRBJ2-7,TGCGCCAGCAGGTCGGCTAGCGGGAGCAACGAGCAGTACTTC,CASRSASGSNEQYF